The 15 T cell receptor beta chains in this list originate from one sample, sequenced in a study of siplizumab effects on memory and regulatory T cells. TCRdb's copy holds only in-frame clones and misses some; the assay was immunoSEQ multiplex PCR. The repertoire includes roughly 100,000 clones, about 90% of them detected once, and more than 0.95% sits in the top ten. The material sequenced was CD4+ T cells sorted from blood. The source of these receptors is a human donor in good health.

Comment on this clone: One junction end disagrees with the germline gene, perhaps due to a read error. The V gene is TRBV27, the J gene TRBJ2-3; 8 bases are a match to TRBD1. CDR3 length: 14 amino acids. Germline CDR1 reads MNHEY; CDR2 reads SMNVEV (reference sequence). The CDR3 region is CTSKVTGGTDTQYF. The CDR3 coding sequence is TGTACCAGCAAAGTGACAGGGGGCACAGATACGCAGTATTTT.

The chain carries TRBV28 and TRBJ2-1, with a tentative D call TRBD2 (6 bases). The CDR3 has 14 residues. CDR1 and CDR2 from the germline V gene are MDHEN and SYDVKM. Trimming cost V 5 bases and J 7 bases, with 15 bases left between them. Here the CDR3 DNA reads TGTGCCAGCAGTATATCGGGACTCCAGAATGAGCAGTTCTTC. Translated: CASSISGLQNEQFF. Filled out from reference TRBV28 and TRBJ2-1, the complete variable domain reads DVKVTQSSRYLVKRTGEKVFLECVQDMDHENMFWYRQDPGLGLRLIYFSYDVKMKEKGDIPEGYSVSREKKERFSLILESASTNQTSMYLCASSISGLQNEQFFGPGTRLTVL.

The rearrangement uses TRBV29-1 and TRBJ2-5, with TRBD2 matching 10 bases. The germline CDR1 and CDR2 sequences are SQVTM and ANQGSEA. V dropped 7 bases and J dropped 3; count of bases not matched to a gene: 2. The CDR3 length is 12 residues. The CDR3 reads CSAGLAEETQYF. The CDR3 coding sequence is TGCAGCGCCGGACTAGCGGAAGAGACCCAGTACTTC.

The chain links TRBV18 to TRBJ2-7, with D perhaps matching TRBD2 (5 bases). The V and J ends lost 2 bases and 6 bases respectively, with 8 bases between them. Germline values: CDR1 KGHSH, CDR2 LQKENI. This CDR3 comprises 12 residues. The CDR3: CASSPSGSEQYF. Written as DNA, the CDR3 is TGTGCCAGCTCACCATCGGGATCCGAGCAGTACTTC.

The chain is built from TRBV30 and TRBJ1-1, with D perhaps TRBD1 (5 bases). CDR3 length: 13 residues. V was pared by 2 bases and J by 5 bases, with 12 bases between. Germline V gene data show CDR1 as GTSNPN and CDR2 as SVGIG (reference sequence). The CDR3 DNA reads TGTGCCTGGAGTCAGAGGGGTCGGACTGAAGCTTTCTTT. This encodes CAWSQRGRTEAFF.

The chain recombines TRBV2 with TRBJ2-7; 8 nucleotides agree with TRBD2. Germline assignment: CDR1 SNHLY and CDR2 FYNNEI. The length of the CDR3 is 16 residues. The junction had 14 bases not matched to a gene; V was cut back by 9 bases and J by 1 base. CDR3 DNA: TGTGCCAGATCACTAGCGGCCCTAGGTGGATCCTACGAGCAGTACTTC. It translates to CARSLAALGGSYEQYF.

The CDR3 nucleotides read TGTGCCAGCAGCTTCGAACGCGAAGAGACCCAGTACTTC. The encoded protein is CASSFEREETQYF. This chain links TRBV11-3 with TRBJ2-5; D gene unclear. Germline V lookup: CDR1 SGHNT, CDR2 YENEEA. The V gene lost 3 bases and the J gene lost 3 bases, with 8 bases spanning the gap. The CDR3 has 13 residues.

This clone appeared once. The chain has TRBV7-9 and TRBJ2-6, with D possibly called TRBD1 or TRBD2 (5 bases each). The germline V gene has CDR1 SEHNR and CDR2 FQNEAQ (reference sequence). The CDR3 runs 13 residues. Trimming left V 6 bases short and J 4 bases short, with 7 bases between. For the CDR3, the DNA is TGTGCCAGCAGAGGGACCGGGGCCAACGTCCTGACTTTC. Protein sequence: CASRGTGANVLTF.

The rearrangement joins TRBV7-9 to TRBJ2-1, with 8 positions matching TRBD2. CDR3 length: 16 residues. Trimming removed 6 bases from V and 0 bases from J; junction bases left unmatched: 7. Germline CDR1 SEHNR, CDR2 FQNEAQ (reference sequence). CDR3 in amino acids: CASSLSGTSSYNEQFF. The DNA for the CDR3 is TGTGCCAGCAGTCTTAGTGGGACTAGCTCCTACAATGAGCAGTTCTTC.

J is TRBJ1-3 and V is TRBV6-6; D is ambiguous. Trimming shortened V by 2 bases and J by 4 bases, and 9 bases separated the two germline ends. The CDR3 has 14 residues. Germline V gene data show CDR1 as MNHNY and CDR2 as SVGAGI (reference sequence). The CDR3 nucleotides read TGTGCCAGCAGTTACGAAACGGGCGGAAACACCATATATTTT. This translates into CASSYETGGNTIYF.

J is TRBJ1-1 and V is TRBV9, with no clear D. Trimming removed 4 bases from V and 7 bases from J, with 11 bases in between. The CDR3 runs 12 residues. Germline V gene lookup returns CDR1 SGDLS and CDR2 YYNGEE. The CDR3 nucleotides are TGTGCCAGCAGCCCGAAGGGAGGTGAAGCTTTCTTT. It specifies CASSPKGGEAFF.

Regarding this clone: This sample includes further DNA sequences coding for the same CDR3. The rearrangement links TRBV5-1 to TRBJ2-2; D call uncertain. Germline V lookup: CDR1 SGHRS, CDR2 YFSETQ. This CDR3 spans 13 amino acids. The germline V and J ends were trimmed by 0 bases and 7 bases, with 7 bases remaining between them. This CDR3 is CASSLEAVGELFF. DNA for the CDR3: TGCGCCAGCAGCTTGGAGGCCGTCGGGGAGCTGTTTTTT.

The genes are TRBV5-1 and TRBJ2-7, with D possibly TRBD1 on 5 matching bases. The germline V and J ends were trimmed by 4 bases and 2 bases, with 10 bases remaining between them. There are 13 residues in the CDR3. Looked up from germline, CDR1 is SGHRS and CDR2 is YFSETQ. CDR3 coding DNA: TGCGCCAGCAGCCTCACACAGGCCTACGAGCAGTACTTC. Translated: CASSLTQAYEQYF. The full variable domain, rest sourced from reference TRBV5-1 and TRBJ2-7, is KAGVTQTPRYLIKTRGQQVTLSCSPISGHRSVSWYQQTPGQGLQFLFEYFSETQRNKGNFPGRFSGRQFSNSRSEMNVSTLELGDSALYLCASSLTQAYEQYFGPGTRLTVT.

The chain has TRBV19 and TRBJ2-7; weak D call: TRBD1 (5 bases). Per germline, CDR1 LNHDA and CDR2 SQIVND (reference sequence). V lost 3 bases to trimming and J lost 0 bases, with 12 bases between them. The CDR3 totals 15 residues. This CDR3 is CASSIDRISSYEQYF. CDR3 sequence (DNA): TGTGCCAGTAGTATCGACAGAATCAGCTCCTACGAGCAGTACTTC.

This clone was seen a few times. The chain joins TRBV2 to TRBJ2-3; D ambiguous. Trimming took off 7 bases at V and 2 bases at J, with 10 bases between the two ends. Germline V gene lookup returns CDR1 SNHLY and CDR2 FYNNEI. CDR3 length: 13 amino acids. The CDR3 is CASKRAPTDTQYF. CDR3 coding DNA: TGTGCCAGCAAACGGGCGCCCACAGATACGCAGTATTTT.